Listed here are 19 T cell receptor beta chains from one sample, sequenced in a study of T cells after yellow fever vaccination. TCRdb re-derived calls from the 5' RACE reads in MiXCR, one entry per CDR3 protein. The data hold 95,000 to 150,000 distinct CDR3 sequences, with roughly 15% observed a single time. The sequenced sample was CD8+ T cells sorted from PBMCs, obtained 5 days after the yellow fever booster vaccination. The origin of the receptors is a man aged 18-30 years who received the YFV17D yellow fever vaccine.

This clonotype turned up a few times. This chain connects TRBV4-1 to TRBJ1-2; D ambiguous. The germline V and J ends were trimmed by 3 bases and 5 bases, with 16 bases remaining between them. Germline values: CDR1 MGHRA, CDR2 YSYEKL. This CDR3 is built from 15 residues. The CDR3: CASSHQRGLGYGYTF. CDR3 coding DNA: TGCGCCAGCAGCCATCAGCGGGGTCTAGGGTATGGCTACACCTTC.

This sequence joins TRBV28 and TRBJ1-5; 7 bases match TRBD1. With 1 base clipped from V and 2 bases from J, the junction kept 5 bases outside the gene matches. In germline, CDR1 is MDHEN, CDR2 SYDVKM. CDR3 length: 16 amino acids. CDR3 sequence: CASSLFGGGGNQPQHF. For the CDR3, the DNA is TGTGCCAGCAGTTTATTTGGAGGGGGCGGCAATCAGCCCCAGCATTTT.

The CDR3 loop reads CASSYSNSPLHF. CDR3 bases: TGTGCCAGCAGTTACTCTAATTCACCCCTCCACTTT. This chain connects TRBV7-2 to TRBJ1-6, with D uncertain. V was trimmed by 6 bases and J by 6 bases, leaving 6 bases between them. The CDR3 is 12 residues long. The germline gives CDR1 SGHTA, CDR2 FQGNSA. Drawing the rest from reference TRBV7-2 and TRBJ1-6, the complete variable domain is GAGVSQSPSNKVTEKGKDVELRCDPISGHTALYWYRQSLGQGLEFLIYFQGNSAPDKSGLPSDRFSAERTGGSVSTLTIQRTQQEDSAVYLCASSYSNSPLHFGNGTRLTVT.

This chain uses TRBV7-9 with TRBJ2-3, with D hard to call. The germline gives CDR1 SEHNR, CDR2 FQNEAQ (reference sequence). V lost 1 base and J 3 bases, leaving 5 bases between the germline ends. The length of the CDR3 is 13 residues. Here the CDR3 reads CASSLVTTDTQYF. CDR3 nucleotide sequence: TGTGCCAGCAGCTTAGTCACGACAGATACGCAGTATTTT.

There are a few counts of this clonotype. J is TRBJ1-2 and V is TRBV6-6; TRBD1 matches at 8 bases. Germline assignment: CDR1 MNHNY and CDR2 SVGAGI (reference sequence). The trim removed 1 base at V and 8 bases at J, leaving 9 bases unmatched. The CDR3 consists of 15 residues. The chain's CDR3 is CASSYFIQGADGYTF. Written as DNA, the CDR3 is TGTGCCAGCAGTTACTTCATTCAGGGGGCGGACGGCTACACCTTC.

This clonotype showed up just a few times. The V gene is TRBV6-4, the J gene TRBJ2-5, with D possibly TRBD2 on 6 matching bases. Germline CDR1 reads MRHNA; CDR2 reads SNTAGT. Trimming cost V 0 bases and J 10 bases, with 9 bases left between them. This CDR3 spans 12 amino acids. The DNA of the CDR3 is TGTGCCAGCAGTGACTCTGGGGGAGGCCAGTACTTC. Protein: CASSDSGGGQYF.

This clonotype was seen a few times. The rearrangement joins TRBV6-2 or TRBV6-3 to TRBJ1-1; 7 nucleotides align to TRBD1. The CDR3 has 14 residues. CDR1 and CDR2 from the germline V gene are MNHEY and SVGEGT. After removal of 7 bases from V and 1 base from J, the junction contained 6 bases not matched to a gene. The CDR3 sequence: CASTATGTNTEAFF. For the CDR3, the DNA is TGTGCCAGCACGGCGACAGGGACGAACACTGAAGCTTTCTTT.

The chain combines TRBV12-3 or TRBV12-4 with TRBJ2-1; TRBD2 aligns across 11 bases. The CDR3 extends over 14 amino acids. V lost 6 bases to trimming and J lost 5 bases; unmatched junction nucleotides: 3. The CDR3 region has the DNA TGTGCCAGCAGGACTAGCGGGACAGACAATGAGCAGTTCTTC. Its protein product is CASRTSGTDNEQFF.

The rearrangement uses TRBV4-3 and TRBJ2-2; D gene uncertain. V shed 0 bases and J shed 6 bases, with 23 bases lying between them. The CDR3 covers 19 residues. Per the germline V gene, CDR1 is LGHNA and CDR2 is YSLEER. The chain's CDR3 is CASSQEGITRAGPPGELFF. The DNA for the CDR3 is TGCGCCAGCAGCCAAGAGGGTATAACTCGAGCAGGACCCCCCGGGGAGCTGTTTTTT.

This clonotype has at least ten counts. The J gene is TRBJ2-7, the V gene TRBV4-1, with 8 bases identical to TRBD1. Trimming took 5 bases from V and 5 from J; bases not matched to a gene: 11. This CDR3 is 15 amino acids long. Germline CDR1 MGHRA, CDR2 YSYEKL. The CDR3 reads CASSEPAGGGDEQYF. CDR3 in DNA: TGCGCCAGCAGCGAACCCGCAGGGGGCGGCGACGAGCAGTACTTC.

This clonotype was seen ten or more times. The chain recombines TRBV5-8 with TRBJ1-1; D possibly corresponds to TRBD1 (6 bases). V lost 4 bases and J lost 1, with 14 bases in between. CDR1 and CDR2 from the germline V gene are SGHTS and YDEGEE. The CDR3 runs to 15 residues. CDR3 loop: CASSPIRGENTEAFF. CDR3 bases: TGTGCCAGCAGCCCCATTAGGGGGGAGAACACTGAAGCTTTCTTT.

V usage is TRBV29-1 and J usage is TRBJ2-5, with a possible D match to TRBD2 (6 bases). Between the trimmed V and J ends, which lost 4 bases and 2 bases, there was a span of 11 bases. Germline-derived CDR1 and CDR2 are SQVTM and ANQGSEA. The CDR3 covers 13 residues. As DNA, the CDR3 is TGCAGCGTTGTTGCGGGGCATCAAGAGACCCAGTACTTC. Its protein product is CSVVAGHQETQYF.

This clonotype came up a few times. The chain links TRBV10-3 to TRBJ2-1, with 9 bases that match TRBD2. CDR1 is ENHRY and CDR2 is SYGVKD in the germline V gene. Unmatched junction bases numbered 3, after V lost 0 bases and J lost 6 bases. There are 15 residues in the CDR3. The CDR3 loop is CAISESETSGNEQFF. The DNA for the CDR3 is TGTGCCATCAGTGAGTCGGAGACTAGCGGCAATGAGCAGTTCTTC.

The chain couples TRBV6-6 to TRBJ2-3; D is ambiguous. The CDR3 consists of 14 residues. Trimming removed 6 bases from V and 2 bases from J, with 12 bases in between. The germline V gene has CDR1 MNHNY and CDR2 SVGAGI (reference sequence). The CDR3 nucleotides are TGTGCCAGCAGCCCGCCGGCGGTCACAGATACGCAGTATTTT. It yields the protein CASSPPAVTDTQYF.

The chain is built from TRBV4-1 and TRBJ1-5; D remains ambiguous. V lost 0 bases to trimming and J lost 1 base, with 7 bases between them. Germline CDR1 reads MGHRA; CDR2 reads YSYEKL. There are 15 residues in the CDR3. The CDR3 here is CASSQDGRSNQPQHF. CDR3 in DNA: TGCGCCAGCAGCCAAGATGGACGGAGCAATCAGCCCCAGCATTTT.

For this clonotype: At one boundary the junction diverges from the germline segment, which might be a read error. The chain combines TRBV11-2 with TRBJ2-1, with D perhaps TRBD2 (6 bases). CDR1 is SGHAT and CDR2 is FQNNGV in the germline V gene. The CDR3 extends over 13 amino acids. CDR3: CASNLVGGNEQFF. The CDR3, as DNA: TGTGCCAGCAACTTAGTGGGGGGCAATGAGCAGTTCTTC.

This chain joins TRBV20-1 and TRBJ1-5; D remains ambiguous. CDR1 and CDR2 from the germline V gene are DFQATT and SNEGSKA (reference sequence). There are 19 residues in the CDR3. The V end was cut by 5 bases, the J end by 1 base, with 27 bases between. The CDR3 spells CSAPSMDAGWGSSNQPQHF. DNA for the CDR3: TGCAGTGCTCCTAGCATGGACGCGGGTTGGGGTAGCAGCAATCAGCCCCAGCATTTT.

This clonotype was found a few times. The V gene is TRBV4-3, the J gene TRBJ2-1, with 9 positions matching TRBD2. The CDR3 is 18 residues long. Per germline, CDR1 LGHNA and CDR2 YSLEER. With 1 base clipped from V and 7 bases from J, the junction kept 14 bases outside the gene matches. CDR3 region: CASSQGPWGARGGNEQFF. CDR3 sequence (DNA): TGCGCCAGCAGCCAAGGGCCCTGGGGCGCGCGGGGGGGAAATGAGCAGTTCTTC.

This clonotype was seen a few times. The J gene is TRBJ2-6, the V gene TRBV4-1; D not resolved. Germline V lookup: CDR1 MGHRA, CDR2 YSYEKL. The CDR3 runs 13 residues. Trimming left V 3 bases short and J 3 bases short, with 3 bases between. CDR3 region: CASSHGGANVLTF. CDR3 DNA sequence: TGCGCCAGCAGCCATGGTGGGGCCAACGTCCTGACTTTC.